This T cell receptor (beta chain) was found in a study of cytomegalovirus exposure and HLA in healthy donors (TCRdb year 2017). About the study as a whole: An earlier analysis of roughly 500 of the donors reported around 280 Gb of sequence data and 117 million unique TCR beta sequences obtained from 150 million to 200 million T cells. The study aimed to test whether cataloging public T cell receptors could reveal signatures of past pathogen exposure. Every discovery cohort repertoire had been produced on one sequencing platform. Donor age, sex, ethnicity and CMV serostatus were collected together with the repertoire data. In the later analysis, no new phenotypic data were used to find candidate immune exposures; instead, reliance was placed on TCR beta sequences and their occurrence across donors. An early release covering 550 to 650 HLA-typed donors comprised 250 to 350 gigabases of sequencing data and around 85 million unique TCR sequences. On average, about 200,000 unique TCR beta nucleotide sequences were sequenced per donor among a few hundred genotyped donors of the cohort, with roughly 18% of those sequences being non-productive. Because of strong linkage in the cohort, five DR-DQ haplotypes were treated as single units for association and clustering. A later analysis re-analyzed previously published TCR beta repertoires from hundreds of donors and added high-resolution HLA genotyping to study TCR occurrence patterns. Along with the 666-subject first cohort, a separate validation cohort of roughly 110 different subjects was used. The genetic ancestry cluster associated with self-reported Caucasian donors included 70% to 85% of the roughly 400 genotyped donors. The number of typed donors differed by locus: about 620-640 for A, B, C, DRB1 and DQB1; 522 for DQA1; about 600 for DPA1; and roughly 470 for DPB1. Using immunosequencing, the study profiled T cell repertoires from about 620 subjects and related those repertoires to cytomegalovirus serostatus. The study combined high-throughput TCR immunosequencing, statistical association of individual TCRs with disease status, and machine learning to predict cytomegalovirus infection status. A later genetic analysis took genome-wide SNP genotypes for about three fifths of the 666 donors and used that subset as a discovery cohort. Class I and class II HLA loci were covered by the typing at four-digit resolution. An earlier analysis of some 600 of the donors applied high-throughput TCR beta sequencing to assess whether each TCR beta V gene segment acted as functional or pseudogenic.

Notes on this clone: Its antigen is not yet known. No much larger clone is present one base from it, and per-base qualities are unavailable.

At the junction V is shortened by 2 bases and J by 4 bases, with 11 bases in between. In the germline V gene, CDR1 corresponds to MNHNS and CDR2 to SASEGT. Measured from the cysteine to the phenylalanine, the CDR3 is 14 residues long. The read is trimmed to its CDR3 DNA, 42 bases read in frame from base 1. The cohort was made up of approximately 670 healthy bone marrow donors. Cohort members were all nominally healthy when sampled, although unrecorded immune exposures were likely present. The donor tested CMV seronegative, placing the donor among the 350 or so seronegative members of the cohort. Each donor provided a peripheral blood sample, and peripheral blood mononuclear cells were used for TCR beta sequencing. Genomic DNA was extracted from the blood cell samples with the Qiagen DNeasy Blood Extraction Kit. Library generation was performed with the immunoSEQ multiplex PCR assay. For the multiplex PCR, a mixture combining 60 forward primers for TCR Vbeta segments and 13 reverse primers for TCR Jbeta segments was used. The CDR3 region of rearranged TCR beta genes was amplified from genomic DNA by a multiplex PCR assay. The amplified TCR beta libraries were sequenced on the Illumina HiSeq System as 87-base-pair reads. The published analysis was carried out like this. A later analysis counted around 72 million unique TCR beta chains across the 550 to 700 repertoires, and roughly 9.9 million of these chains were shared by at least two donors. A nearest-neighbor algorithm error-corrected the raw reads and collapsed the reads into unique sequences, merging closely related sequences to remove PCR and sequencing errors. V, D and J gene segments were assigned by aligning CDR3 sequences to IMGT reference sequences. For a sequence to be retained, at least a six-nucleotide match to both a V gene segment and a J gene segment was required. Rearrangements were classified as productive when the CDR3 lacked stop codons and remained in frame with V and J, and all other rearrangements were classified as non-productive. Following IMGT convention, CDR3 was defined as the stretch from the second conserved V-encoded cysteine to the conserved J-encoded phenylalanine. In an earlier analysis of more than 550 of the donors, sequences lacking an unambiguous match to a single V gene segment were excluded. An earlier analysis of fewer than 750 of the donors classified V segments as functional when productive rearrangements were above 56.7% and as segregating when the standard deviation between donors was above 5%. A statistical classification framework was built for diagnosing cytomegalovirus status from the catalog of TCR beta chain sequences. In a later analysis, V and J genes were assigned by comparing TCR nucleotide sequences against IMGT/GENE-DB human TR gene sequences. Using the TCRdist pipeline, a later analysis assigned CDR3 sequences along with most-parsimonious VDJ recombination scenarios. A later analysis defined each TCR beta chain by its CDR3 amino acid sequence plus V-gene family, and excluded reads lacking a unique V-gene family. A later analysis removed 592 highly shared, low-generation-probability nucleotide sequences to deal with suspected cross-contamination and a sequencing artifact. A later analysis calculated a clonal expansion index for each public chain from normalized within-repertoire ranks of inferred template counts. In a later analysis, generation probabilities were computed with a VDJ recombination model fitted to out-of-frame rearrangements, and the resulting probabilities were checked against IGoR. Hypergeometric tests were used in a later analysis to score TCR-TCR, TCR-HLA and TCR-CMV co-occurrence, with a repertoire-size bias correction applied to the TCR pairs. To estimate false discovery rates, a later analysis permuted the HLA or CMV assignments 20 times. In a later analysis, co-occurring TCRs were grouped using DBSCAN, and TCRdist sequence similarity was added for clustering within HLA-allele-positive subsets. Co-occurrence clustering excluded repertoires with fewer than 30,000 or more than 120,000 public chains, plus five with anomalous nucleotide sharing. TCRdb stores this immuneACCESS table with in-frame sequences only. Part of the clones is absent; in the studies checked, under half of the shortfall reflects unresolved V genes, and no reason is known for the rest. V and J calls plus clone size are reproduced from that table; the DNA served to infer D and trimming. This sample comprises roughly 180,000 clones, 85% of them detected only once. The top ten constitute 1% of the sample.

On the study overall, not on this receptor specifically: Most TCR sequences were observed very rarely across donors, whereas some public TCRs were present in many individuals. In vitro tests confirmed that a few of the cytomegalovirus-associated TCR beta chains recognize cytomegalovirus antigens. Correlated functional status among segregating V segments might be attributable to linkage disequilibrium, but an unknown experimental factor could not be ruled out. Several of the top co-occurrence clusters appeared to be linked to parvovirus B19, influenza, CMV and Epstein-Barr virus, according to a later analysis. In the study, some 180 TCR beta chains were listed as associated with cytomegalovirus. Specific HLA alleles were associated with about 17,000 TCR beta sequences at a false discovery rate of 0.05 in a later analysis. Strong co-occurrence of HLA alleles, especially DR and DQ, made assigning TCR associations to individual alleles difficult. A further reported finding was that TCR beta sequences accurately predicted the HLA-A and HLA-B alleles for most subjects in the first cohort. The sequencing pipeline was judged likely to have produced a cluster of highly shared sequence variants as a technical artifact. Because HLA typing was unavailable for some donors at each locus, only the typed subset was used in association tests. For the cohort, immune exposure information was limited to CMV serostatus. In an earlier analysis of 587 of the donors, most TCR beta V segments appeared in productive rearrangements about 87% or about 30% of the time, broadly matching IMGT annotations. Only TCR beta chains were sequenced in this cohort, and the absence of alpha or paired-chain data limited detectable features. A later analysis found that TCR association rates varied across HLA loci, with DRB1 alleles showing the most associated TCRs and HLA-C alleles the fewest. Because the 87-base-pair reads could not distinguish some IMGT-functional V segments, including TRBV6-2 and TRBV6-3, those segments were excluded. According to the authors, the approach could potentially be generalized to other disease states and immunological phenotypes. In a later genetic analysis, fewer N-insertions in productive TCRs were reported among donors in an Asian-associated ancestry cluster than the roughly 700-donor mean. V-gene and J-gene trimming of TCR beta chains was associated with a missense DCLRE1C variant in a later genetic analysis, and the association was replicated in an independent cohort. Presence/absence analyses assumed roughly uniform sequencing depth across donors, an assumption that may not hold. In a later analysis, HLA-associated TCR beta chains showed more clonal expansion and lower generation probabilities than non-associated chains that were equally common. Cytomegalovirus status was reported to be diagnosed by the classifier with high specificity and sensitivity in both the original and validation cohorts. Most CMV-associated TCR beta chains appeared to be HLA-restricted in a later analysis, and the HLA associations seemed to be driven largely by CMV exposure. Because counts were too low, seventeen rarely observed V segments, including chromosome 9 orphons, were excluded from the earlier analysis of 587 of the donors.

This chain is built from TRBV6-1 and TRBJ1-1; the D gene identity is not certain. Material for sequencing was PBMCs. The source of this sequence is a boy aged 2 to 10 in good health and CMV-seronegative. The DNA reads TGTGCCAGCAGTGAACTGGAGGGTTCCACTGAAGCTTTCTTT. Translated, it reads CASSELEGSTEAFF.